The 16 T cell receptor beta chains listed next were all sequenced from one sample in a study of spatial heterogeneity in lung cancer. TCRdb reprocessed the 5' RACE reads with MiXCR, giving one entry per CDR3 protein. The data show some 80,000 distinct CDR3 sequences, approximately 8.1% seen once. The time point was: sample taken at primary tumor resection. Material: PBMCs, obtained at surgery. Source of these receptors: a male donor with early-stage non-small cell lung cancer.

This clonotype appeared many times. The chain couples TRBV10-3 to TRBJ1-2; maybe TRBD1 (5 bases). Germline values: CDR1 ENHRY, CDR2 SYGVKD. The CDR3 totals 15 residues. Trimming shortened V by 4 bases and J by 9 bases, and 21 bases separated the two germline ends. In DNA form, the CDR3 reads TGTGCCATCAGTGTAACCGGGACTCTGAAATTAAGCTACACCTTC. It encodes CAISVTGTLKLSYTF.

This clonotype turned up a few times. This sequence joins TRBV10-1 and TRBJ1-6; 7 nucleotides agree with TRBD1. Unmatched junction bases numbered 10, after V lost 6 bases and J lost 14 bases. Looked up from germline, CDR1 is WNHNN and CDR2 is SYGVQD (reference sequence). This CDR3 is built from 13 residues. DNA of the CDR3: TGCGCCAGCAGGGGACAGCCCGAAGGGACCCTCCACTTT. It translates to CASRGQPEGTLHF.

This clonotype was recorded many times. V usage is TRBV27 and J usage is TRBJ1-1, with D uncertain. Germline-derived CDR1 and CDR2 are MNHEY and SMNVEV (reference sequence). Trimming left V 3 bases short and J 0 bases short, with 5 bases between. The CDR3 covers 13 residues. The CDR3 region is CASSFQMNTEAFF. CDR3 bases: TGTGCCAGCAGTTTTCAGATGAACACTGAAGCTTTCTTT.

This clonotype appeared many times. The DNA for the CDR3 is TGCGCCAGGATCCCGACAGGAATAAACACTGAAGCTTTCTTT. Its translation: CARIPTGINTEAFF. The chain employs TRBV5-1 and TRBJ1-1; maybe TRBD1 (6 bases). Trimming stripped 8 bases from V and 2 bases from J, with 16 bases between. CDR1 SGHRS and CDR2 YFSETQ come from the germline V gene. The CDR3 has 14 residues.

This clonotype occurred many times. The chain has TRBV18 and TRBJ2-3; D unresolved. Per the germline V gene, CDR1 is KGHSH and CDR2 is LQKENI. The CDR3 consists of 14 residues. Trimming took off 3 bases at V and 1 base at J, with 8 bases between the two ends. CDR3 bases: TGTGCCAGCTCACCGCCGTGGGGCACAGATACGCAGTATTTT. Translated, it gives CASSPPWGTDTQYF. The full variable domain, rest sourced from reference TRBV18 and TRBJ2-3, is NAGVMQNPRHLVRRRGQEARLRCSPMKGHSHVYWYRQLPEEGLKFMVYLQKENIIDESGMPKERFSAEFPKEGPSILRIQQVVRGDSAAYFCASSPPWGTDTQYFGPGTRLTVL.

Regarding this clonotype: A junction end diverges from the germline sequence, so it may reflect a read error. The chain couples TRBV5-1 to TRBJ2-5; 7 nucleotides line up with TRBD1. Germline CDR1 is SGHRS and CDR2 is YFSETQ. This CDR3 is 14 amino acids long. CDR3 DNA: TGCGCCAGCAGCGGGGGACAGATCGGGGAGAACCAGTACTTC. Translation: CASSGGQIGENQYF. Using reference TRBV5-1 and TRBJ2-5 for the parts outside the CDR3, the full variable domain is KAGVTQTPRYLIKTRGQQVTLSCSPISGHRSVSWYQQTPGQGLQFLFEYFSETQRNKGNFPGRFSGRQFSNSRSEMNVSTLELGDSALYLCASSGGQIGENQYFGPGTRLLVL.

This clonotype was seen only a few times. CDR3 DNA sequence: TGTGCCAGCAGCTTAGCGAGGGACGGAGGAGCTTTCTTT. Translating gives CASSLARDGGAFF. This chain uses TRBV7-9 with TRBJ1-1; possible D gene TRBD1, 5 bases. CDR1 is SEHNR and CDR2 is FQNEAQ in the germline V gene (reference sequence). There are 13 residues in the CDR3. V lost 0 bases, J lost 10 bases, and 12 bases lay in between.

This clonotype has a count of ten or more. The rearrangement joins TRBV6-6 to TRBJ2-7; D gene unclear. The germline V gene encodes CDR1 MNHNY and CDR2 SVGAGI (reference sequence). The ends were cut back, 6 bases at V and 2 bases at J, with 14 bases in the middle. The CDR3 spans 14 residues. The CDR3 nucleotides read TGTGCCAGCAGCCCCGTGGGCAGGACCTACGAGCAGTACTTC. As protein: CASSPVGRTYEQYF.

Concerning this clonotype: A much larger clone lies a single base off, so this may be a read error. The chain links TRBV4-1 to TRBJ1-1, with D unresolved. The CDR3 spans 13 residues. The germline V gene encodes CDR1 MGHRA and CDR2 YSYEKL. The V gene lost 1 base and the J gene lost 2 bases, with 5 bases spanning the gap. The CDR3 here is CASSQAVNTEAFF. CDR3 sequence (DNA): TGCGCCAGCAGCCAAGCAGTAAACACTGAAGCTTTCTTT.

The chain employs TRBV20-1 and TRBJ2-7; D unresolved. Trimming stripped 5 bases from V and 1 base from J, with 12 bases between. The CDR3 has 13 amino acids. Germline CDR1 is DFQATT and CDR2 is SNEGSKA (reference sequence). The CDR3 region is CSALVQLSYEQYF. Written as DNA, the CDR3 is TGCAGTGCTTTAGTGCAACTTTCCTACGAGCAGTACTTC.

This clonotype appeared a few times. This chain joins TRBV5-6 and TRBJ2-5; D is undetermined. Trimming cost V 4 bases and J 5 bases, with 12 bases left between them. This CDR3 comprises 13 residues. CDR1 and CDR2 from the germline V gene are SGHDT and YYEEEE. CDR3 bases: TGTGCCAGCAGCCCAGACTCCGATGAGACCCAGTACTTC. Protein sequence: CASSPDSDETQYF.

This clonotype was recorded many times. The rearrangement uses TRBV6-5 and TRBJ2-7, with D hard to call. This CDR3 is built from 14 residues. Trimming took 0 bases from V and 6 from J, leaving 12 bases between them. Looked up from germline, CDR1 is MNHEY and CDR2 is SVGAGI. The CDR3 bases are TGTGCCAGCAGTTACTCAATCCTCTACGGCGAGCAGTACTTC. Its translation: CASSYSILYGEQYF.

This clonotype has at least ten counts. The chain recombines TRBV12-3 or TRBV12-4 with TRBJ2-6, with D possibly being TRBD1 (6 bases). The CDR3 has 16 residues. With 5 bases removed from V and 0 bases from J, the gap between germline ends came to 11 bases. This CDR3 reads CASSVHRDSGANVLTF. In DNA form, the CDR3 reads TGTGCCAGCAGTGTTCACAGGGACTCTGGGGCCAACGTCCTGACTTTC.

This clonotype occurred many times. J is TRBJ1-2 and V is TRBV12-3 or TRBV12-4; weak D call: TRBD1 (5 bases). The ends were cut back, 2 bases at V and 4 bases at J, with 11 bases in the middle. The CDR3 loop spans 14 amino acids. The CDR3 loop is CASSLLGQVYGYTF. CDR3 DNA sequence: TGTGCCAGCAGTTTACTGGGGCAGGTCTATGGCTACACCTTC.

The genes are TRBV7-2 and TRBJ2-3; 9 nucleotides line up with TRBD2. From germline, CDR1 is SGHTA and CDR2 FQGNSA. The CDR3 covers 15 residues. Trimming removed 3 bases from V and 1 base from J; junction bases left unmatched: 2. The CDR3 is CASSLASGGTDTQYF. The CDR3 nucleotides read TGTGCCAGCAGCTTGGCTAGCGGGGGCACAGATACGCAGTATTTT.

There are many counts of this clonotype. The rearrangement joins TRBV5-1 to TRBJ1-5, with D tentatively TRBD1 (6 bases). The CDR3 is 14 residues long. V was clipped by 0 bases and J by 6 bases, with 10 bases between them. The germline gives CDR1 SGHRS, CDR2 YFSETQ. CDR3 in DNA: TGCGCCAGCAGCTTGGGGTCAGGGGTTCAGCCCCAGCATTTT. Its translation is CASSLGSGVQPQHF.